This TCR beta chain appears in the sequencing data of a study of T cell responses to AZD1222 COVID-19 vaccine. Study conclusions and caveats: Just a handful of AZD1222 recipients tested seropositive at baseline.

Libraries were prepared by immunoSEQ multiplex PCR; TCRdb keeps only in-frame clonotypes and omits some of them. The sample carries roughly 180,000 clones, 80% to 90% recorded once. In the case of this clone: Its antigen is currently unknown.

Trimming removed 3 bases at V and 4 bases at J, with 13 bases between. Germline V CDR1 and CDR2: DFQATT, SNEGSKA (reference sequence). This CDR3 region has 14 residues. The source is an adult in good health. J is TRBJ2-1 and V is TRBV20-1; D uncertain. The material sequenced was peripheral blood, taken on day 0 of AZD1222 vaccination. The chain's CDR3 is CSASWGIGYNEQFF. CDR3 nucleotides: TGCAGTGCTAGTTGGGGTATAGGATACAATGAGCAGTTCTTC.